This T cell receptor beta chain was identified in a study of neoadjuvant anti-PD-1 for oral cavity cancer. Study-wide background: Patients without progression received a fourth nivolumab dose around day 43, then surgical resection on days 50-56.

Patients had HPV-negative, locally advanced oral cavity squamous cell carcinoma. This clone has more than one count but fewer than ten. TCRdb's copy holds only in-frame clones and misses some; the assay was immunoSEQ multiplex PCR. The data contain about 6,700 clones, about 46% of them singletons. This CDR3 region has 15 residues. From germline, CDR1 is SGHNT and CDR2 YYREEE (reference sequence). V was trimmed by 2 bases and J by 1 base, leaving 11 bases between them. The chain is built from TRBV5-4 and TRBJ2-3; D unclear. Specimen: tumor tissue, collected before nivolumab (anti-PD-1) treatment. This TCR came from a person aged 40 to 85 with oral cavity squamous cell carcinoma. The CDR3 loop reads CASSLDSSGTDTQYF. CDR3 DNA sequence: TGTGCCAGCAGCTTAGATTCATCGGGCACAGATACGCAGTATTTT. Drawing the rest from reference TRBV5-4 and TRBJ2-3, the complete variable domain is ETGVTQSPTHLIKTRGQQVTLRCSSQSGHNTVSWYQQALGQGPQFIFQYYREEENGRGNFPPRFSGLQFPNYSSELNVNALELDDSALYLCASSLDSSGTDTQYFGPGTRLTVL.